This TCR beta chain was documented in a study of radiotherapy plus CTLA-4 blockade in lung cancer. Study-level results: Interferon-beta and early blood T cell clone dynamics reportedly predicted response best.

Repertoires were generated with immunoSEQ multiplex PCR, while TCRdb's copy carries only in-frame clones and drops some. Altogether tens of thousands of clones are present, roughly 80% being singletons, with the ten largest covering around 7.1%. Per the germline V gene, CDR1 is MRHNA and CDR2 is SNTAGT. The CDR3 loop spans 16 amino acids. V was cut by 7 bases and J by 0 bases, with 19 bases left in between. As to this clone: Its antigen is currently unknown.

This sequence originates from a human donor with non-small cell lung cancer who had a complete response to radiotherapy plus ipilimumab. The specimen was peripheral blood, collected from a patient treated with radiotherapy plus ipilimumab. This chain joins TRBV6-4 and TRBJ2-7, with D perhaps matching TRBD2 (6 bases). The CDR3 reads CASTGRDSTISYEQYV. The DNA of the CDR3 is TGTGCCAGCACTGGTCGGGACTCCACGATCTCCTACGAGCAGTACGTC.